This TCR beta chain comes out of a study of shared clonotypes between healthy human individuals. Germline V gene lookup returns CDR1 SGHNT and CDR2 YENEEA. The V end was cut by 4 bases, the J end by 2 bases, with 8 bases between. The CDR3 loop spans 13 amino acids. For sorted subsets, about 190 ng DNA per replicate equaled approximately 32,000 T cell genomes. Only in-frame clones appear in the TCRdb table, and some are missing; sequencing was by immunoSEQ multiplex PCR. The sample comprises around 2,000,000 clones, 85% to 95% of which are singletons, and 0.13% rests with the top ten. All of the donors resided in Nashville, Tennessee, and each was a Caucasian adult.

The rearrangement joins TRBV11-3 to TRBJ1-2, with D unclear. Sequencing used naive CD4+ T cells sorted from blood. Documented subset: CD45RA+ positively selected. This receptor was taken from a man aged 18-30 years in good health. The CDR3 nucleotides read TGTGCCAGCAGCTCGCCAGTGAACTATGGCTACACCTTC. Its protein product is CASSSPVNYGYTF.